The following is a T cell receptor beta chain sequence with its context. Antigen: not known. This sample is drawn from a study of T cells in localized non-small cell lung cancer. CDR3 size: 13 residues. Germline values: CDR1 SGHDT, CDR2 YYEEEE. V gave up 2 bases and J gave up 0 bases, with 3 bases separating them. TCRdb keeps only in-frame clones here, not all; method: immunoSEQ multiplex PCR. The data show 20,000 to 25,000 clones, more than 75% seen once. Study-wide results and limits: The greatest T cell clonality was found in uninvolved adjacent lung (higher than in tumor). Turning up in adjacent lung were a median roughly 59 of the top 100 tumor clones.

The chain recombines TRBV5-6 with TRBJ2-1; D is unresolved. Here the sequenced sample was PBMCs, taken before any cancer treatment. The clonotype comes from a man aged 40 to 70 with stage II squamous cell lung carcinoma. The CDR3 reads CASSFHSYNEQFF. For the CDR3, the DNA is TGTGCCAGCAGCTTCCACTCCTACAATGAGCAGTTCTTC.